This T cell receptor (beta chain) was recovered during a study of T cells in Graves' hyperthyroidism and ophthalmopathy. Germline V gene lookup returns CDR1 SQVTM and CDR2 ANQGSEA. The CDR3 is made up of 15 amino acids. The V end lost 4 bases, the J end lost 8 bases, and 23 bases lay between the germline ends. Many counts were recorded for this clonotype. It was RNA transcripts that yielded the amplified TCR beta CDR3 regions. HTBI primers were employed in a first-round RT-PCR of the TCR CDR3. MiXCR, applied by TCRdb to the multiplex PCR reads, yields one record per CDR3 protein. The sample holds about 540,000 distinct CDR3 sequences, around 46% seen once.

The TCR sequence derives from a woman aged 18-30 years with Graves' hyperthyroidism. The chain links TRBV29-1 to TRBJ1-2; D remains ambiguous. Sequences were obtained from peripheral blood or thyroid tissue (not recorded which). The CDR3 DNA is TGCAGCGTTGTAAATCCGACCCCACCCGAGGGAGGCTACACCTTC. Encoded protein: CSVVNPTPPEGGYTF.